Listed here is a single T cell receptor beta chain. Its antigen remains unidentified. This sample was taken from a study of cytomegalovirus exposure and HLA in healthy donors. Study-level points and caveats: Cytomegalovirus status was reportedly diagnosed by the classifier with high sensitivity and specificity.

The PCR was carried out with 60 Vbeta primers and 13 Jbeta primers. Data came from immunoSEQ multiplex PCR; TCRdb stores just in-frame clones and leaves some out. The sample consists of 95,000 to 150,000 clones, 70% to 80% of them appearing once. Each donor's status was that of a healthy bone marrow donor. After removal of 0 bases from V and 1 base from J, the junction contained 7 bases not matched to a gene. The CDR3 has 18 residues. CDR1 is SGDLS, CDR2 YYNGEE, per germline. This TCR was recovered from a man aged 40-49 years in good health and CMV-seropositive. The rearrangement links TRBV9 to TRBJ1-3; 10 bases are shared with TRBD1. Sample: PBMCs. CDR3 bases: TGTGCCAGCAGCGTAGGGGGGAGACAGGGGGCGTCTGGAAACACCATATATTTT. Its translation is CASSVGGRQGASGNTIYF.